The rows below give T cell receptor beta chains drawn from one sample of a study of blood T cell repertoires in COVID-19. Clones were read by immunoSEQ multiplex PCR, and TCRdb kept only the in-frame ones, dropping some. The sample has around 240,000 clones; approximately 90% are singletons. Sequencing was carried out using PBMCs or T cells enriched from blood (not recorded which). The receptors come from a man aged 45-65 years who had been exposed to COVID-19. Each CDR3 is given with its conserved first and last residue. The D gene is left open where the match is weak. Size values are once, few and many counts, or a class for expanded clones, and some rows have none.

J | V | D | size | DNA | CDR3
TRBJ1-1 | TRBV5-1 | NA | NA | TGCGCCAGCAGCTCACAGGGCGGGGGAACTGAAGCTTTCTTT | CASSSQGGGTEAFF
TRBJ2-4 | TRBV5-1 | NA | NA | TGCGCCAGCAGCTTGGAGAGTAGGAGCATTCAGTACTTC | CASSLESRSIQYF
TRBJ2-1 | TRBV7-3 | TRBD2 | NA | TGTGCCAGCAGCTTACAGCGGGGCGGGGAGCAGTTCTTC | CASSLQRGGEQFF
TRBJ1-2 | TRBV5-1 | TRBD1 | NA | TGCGCCAGCAGCGACGGGACAGCTATGTCAATCTATGGCTACACCTTC | CASSDGTAMSIYGYTF
TRBJ1-5 | TRBV18 | TRBD1 | NA | TGTGCCAGCTCAGAAGGGACAGGGGGCGTCGGGCAGCCCCAGCATTTT | CASSEGTGGVGQPQHF
TRBJ2-1 | TRBV6-2/TRBV6-3 | NA | once | TGTGCCAGCAGCCCCCAGGGTATTGAGCAGTTCTTC | CASSPQGIEQFF
TRBJ1-1 | TRBV12-3/TRBV12-4 | NA | NA | TGTGCCAGCAGACTCTACAACACTGAAGCTTTCTTT | CASRLYNTEAFF
TRBJ2-3 | TRBV5-1 | TRBD1 | NA | TGCGCCAGCAGCGCACGACAGGGCTGGGTTGTGCTTAGCACAGATACGCAGTATTTT | CASSARQGWVVLSTDTQYF
TRBJ1-1 | TRBV24-1 | TRBD1 | NA | TGTGCCACCAGTGACTCCGGGACAGGGAACACTGAAGCTTTCTTT | CATSDSGTGNTEAFF
TRBJ2-7 | TRBV7-2 | NA | once | TGTGCCAGCAGCTTACAGGACAGCCCCTACTACGAGCAGTACTTC | CASSLQDSPYYEQYF
TRBJ2-3 | TRBV25-1 | TRBD1 | NA | TGTGCCAGCAGTGAATTGGACAGGGAGGCAGATACGCAGTATTTT | CASSELDREADTQYF
TRBJ2-5 | TRBV29-1 | TRBD1 | NA | TGCAGCGTACTCGACAGGGGTGGACAAGAGACCCAGTACTTC | CSVLDRGGQETQYF
TRBJ2-3 | TRBV3-1/TRBV3-2 | TRBD2 | NA | TGTGCCAGCAGCCAAGATCAAGGTGGGACTAGCGGGAGGCTGGGGGAGATTACAGATACGCAGTATTTT | CASSQDQGGTSGRLGEITDTQYF
TRBJ2-3 | TRBV2 | NA | NA | TGTGCCAGCAGTGAAGGTGGCAGGGGCACAGATACGCAGTATTTT | CASSEGGRGTDTQYF
TRBJ1-2 | TRBV18 | NA | NA | TGTGCCAGCTCACCTTCAGGGGTTAACTATGGCTACACCTTC | CASSPSGVNYGYTF
TRBJ2-3 | TRBV5-1 | TRBD2 | once | TGCGCCAGCAGCGCCTCGCCTAGCGGGGAGGTTGGCACAGATACGCAGTATTTT | CASSASPSGEVGTDTQYF
TRBJ2-3 | TRBV7-2 | TRBD2 | NA | TGTGCCAGCAGCCGTCTGGGCGGGGGGCTTAGCACAGATACGCAGTATTTT | CASSRLGGGLSTDTQYF